This T cell receptor (beta chain) was recovered during a study of response to subunit inactivated influenza vaccine. The study's findings and limits: The authors suggested that every seasonal influenza vaccination recruits few new T cells.

The CDR3 runs to 14 residues. Germline CDR1 is SQVTM and CDR2 is ANQGSEA. V shed 4 bases and J shed 6 bases, with 16 bases lying between them. In TCRdb, the RT-PCR reads were re-called with MiXCR into one record per CDR3 protein. Of about 700,000 distinct CDR3 sequences listed, less than 15% were seen once; the top ten hold about 7.4%. This clonotype was recorded many times. Its antigen is undetermined. This clonotype originated in a man aged 45-60 years who received an inactivated influenza vaccine. The sample here was PBMCs from blood, taken about 14 days before vaccination. This chain joins TRBV29-1 and TRBJ2-1; D possibly corresponds to TRBD2 (6 bases). The CDR3 nucleotides are TGCAGCGTTGGACTGGGGACTGGCATCAATGAGCAGTTCTTC. As protein: CSVGLGTGINEQFF.